This record concerns one TCR beta chain sequence. The antigen is unknown. This sample was included in a study of T cell responses to AZD1222 COVID-19 vaccine. Study-level information: Second-dose groups at about 4 or about 12 weeks were pooled. General observations from the study: Only after the peak T cell response were repertoires sampled. The CD4 TCRs associated with vaccination extended across spike and predominated at 160-218 and 743-854.

Measured with immunoSEQ multiplex PCR; TCRdb has only the in-frame clones, and not every one. Found here are 100,000 or so clones, more than 75% of them singletons; the top ten hold about 3.5%. The CDR3 consists of 14 residues. J was trimmed by 3 bases and V by 6 bases; bases with no gene match: 4. The germline CDR1 and CDR2 sequences are MNHEY and SMNVEV (reference sequence). The V call is TRBV27, the J call TRBJ1-3, with TRBD1 matching over 8 bases. The clonotype was recovered from an adult in good health. The sequencing here drew on peripheral blood, taken on day 0 of AZD1222 vaccination. The DNA for the CDR3 is TGTGCCAGCAGAACGACAGGGGTTGGAAACACCATATATTTT. Amino acid sequence: CASRTTGVGNTIYF.